Following are 15 T cell receptor delta chains from one sample sequenced in a study of gamma-delta chains in newborns, infants, children. TCRdb reapplied CATT to the reads. The table includes over a thousand delta-chain clones, approximately 3% detected once. The material sequenced was blood. These TCRs come from a child who was a newborn, infant or young child, either healthy, febrile or measles-vaccinated (not recorded which).

Notes on this clone: This sequence is one base from a far larger clone and is likely a read error. This chain connects TRDV2 to TRDJ3, with 7 nucleotides matching TRDD3. Germline CDR1 and CDR2: GEAIGNYY and EKD. The CDR3 loop spans 18 amino acids. CDR3 DNA sequence: TGTGCCTGTGACACGGCGGGGATAAGCTCCTGGGGCACCCGACAGATGTTTTTC. Its protein is CACDTAGISSWGTRQMFF.

About this clone: This may be a read error, as it is one base from a much larger clone. The V and J genes are TRDV2 and TRDJ3, with TRDD3 matching over 12 bases. There are 17 residues in the CDR3. Germline values: CDR1 GEAIGNYY, CDR2 EKD. CDR3 loop: CACDVLGDTWDTRQTFF. The DNA for the CDR3 is TGTGCCTGTGACGTACTGGGGGATACCTGGGACACCCGACAGACGTTTTTC.

This clone came up a few times. TCRdb's protein for this DNA is that of a much larger clone and differs from the translation at residue 7, likely a read error; the protein shown is the DNA translation. The chain couples TRDV2 to TRDJ3; D not certain. Germline V gene data show CDR1 as GEAIGNYY and CDR2 as EKD. This CDR3 has 17 residues. The CDR3 sequence: CACDRTVSSWDTRQMFF. The CDR3 region has the DNA TGCGCCTGTGATCGTACTGTAAGCTCCTGGGACACCCGACAGATGTTTTTC.

In the case of this clone: The amino acid sequence in TCRdb belongs to a much larger clone and departs from this DNA's translation at residue 11, likely a sequencing read error; the sequence shown is translated from the DNA. The chain recombines TRDV2 with TRDJ3; D perhaps matches TRDD3 (6 bases). CDR1 is GEAIGNYY, CDR2 EKD, per germline. The CDR3 loop spans 17 amino acids. As DNA, the CDR3 is TGTGCCTGTGACTATACTGGGAGCTCCTGGGAAACCCGACAGATGTTTTTC. Encoded protein: CACDYTGSSWETRQMFF.

This clone is deemed large. The same CDR3 arises from other DNA sequences in this sample as well. The CDR3 spells CACDSLTGGRDTDKLIF. The CDR3 bases are TGTGCCTGTGACAGCCTTACTGGGGGACGAGACACCGATAAACTCATCTTT. The chain is built from TRDV2 and TRDJ1; 9 nucleotides match TRDD3. Per the germline V gene, CDR1 is GEAIGNYY and CDR2 is EKD. The CDR3 covers 17 residues. Trimming removed 2 bases from V and 0 bases from J; junction bases left unmatched: 9.

About this clone itself: This may stem from a read error, because a much larger clone lies one nucleotide away. The CDR3: CACDTGGYKGTWGTRQMFF. DNA of the CDR3: TGTGCCTGTGACACCGGCGGATATAAGGGGACCTGGGGCACCCGACAGATGTTTTTC. V and J are TRDV2 and TRDJ3, with a tentative D call TRDD3 (6 bases). Germline CDR1 and CDR2: GEAIGNYY and EKD. The CDR3 runs to 19 residues.

Comment on this clone: A much larger clone lies one base from this, so it may be a read error. The CDR3 sequence is CACDALGDPDSWDTRQMFF. The CDR3 DNA reads TGTGCCTGTGACGCTTTGGGGGATCCGGACTCCTGGGACACCCGACAGATGTTTTTC. J is TRDJ3 and V is TRDV2; 8 nucleotides align to TRDD3. CDR3 length equals 19 residues. The V and J ends lost 3 bases and 0 bases, in that order; junction bases with no gene match: 9. Germline CDR1 GEAIGNYY, CDR2 EKD.

Notes on this clone: This DNA's translation and the protein TCRdb lists, from a much larger clone, do not match at residue 14, likely due to a read error; the protein shown is translated from the DNA. J is TRDJ1 and V is TRDV2, with 11 bases lining up with TRDD3. The CDR3 runs 16 residues. Germline V gene data show CDR1 as GEAIGNYY and CDR2 as EKD. DNA for the CDR3: TGTGCCTGCGAAAAACTGGGGGATAAGGAGACCGATAAACCCATCTTT. Translation gives CACEKLGDKETDKPIF.

With respect to this clone: TCRdb attributes to this sequence the protein of a much larger clone, which differs from the DNA translation at residue 7; a read error is likely, and the protein displayed is translated from the DNA. The sample has other DNA sequences that encode this CDR3 too. V and J are TRDV2 and TRDJ2; D may be TRDD3 (5 bases). This CDR3 contains 16 residues. Germline V CDR1 and CDR2: GEAIGNYY, EKD. V shed 2 bases and J shed 7 bases, with 19 bases lying between them. CDR3 nucleotide sequence: TGTGCCTGTGACATACTGGAGGGTCCTTTACGAGCACAACTCTTCTTT. Encoded protein: CACDILEGPLRAQLFF.

In the case of this clone: A far larger clone differs by one base, so this is likely a read error. At the DNA level, this CDR3 is encoded by other sequences in the same sample as well. The rearrangement links TRDV2 to TRDJ3; D gene unclear. The V gene lost 4 bases and the J gene lost 2 bases, with 2 bases spanning the gap. The CDR3 has 13 residues. Looked up from germline, CDR1 is GEAIGNYY and CDR2 is EKD. The CDR3 here is CACDTWDTRQMFF. In DNA, the CDR3 is TGTGCCTGTGATACCTGGGACACCCGACAGATGTTTTTC.

This clone rates as large (0.1 to 1%). The CDR3 DNA follows: TGTGCCTGTGACACCCTGGGGGATACGCGGAGCTCCTGGGACACCCGACAGATGTTTTTC. Translated, it gives CACDTLGDTRSSWDTRQMFF. The chain carries TRDV2 and TRDJ3; 12 bases map to TRDD3. The germline V gene has CDR1 GEAIGNYY and CDR2 EKD. After removal of 0 bases from V and 0 bases from J, the junction contained 5 bases not matched to a gene. The CDR3 extends over 20 amino acids.

Remarks on this clone: Being one base from a much bigger clone, this may be a read error. Different DNA sequences within this sample yield the same CDR3. V and J are TRDV2 and TRDJ1, with 8 bases identical to TRDD3. Looked up from germline, CDR1 is GEAIGNYY and CDR2 is EKD. The CDR3 runs 16 residues. The CDR3 is CACDTVGGSDTDKLIF. CDR3 DNA sequence: TGTGCCTGCGACACCGTTGGGGGATCGGACACCGATAAACTCATCTTT.

In this sample, this clone is large (0.1 to 1%). Other DNA sequences in the sample encode the same CDR3. The V gene is TRDV2, the J gene TRDJ1; TRDD3 agrees at 13 bases. Trimming removed 1 base from V and 0 bases from J; junction bases left unmatched: 1. The length of the CDR3 is 16 residues. The germline gives CDR1 GEAIGNYY, CDR2 EKD. The CDR3 DNA reads TGTGCCTGTGACACACTGGGGGATACGCACACCGATAAACTCATCTTT. Translated, it gives CACDTLGDTHTDKLIF.

With respect to this clone: The protein TCRdb lists belongs to a much larger clone and differs from this DNA's translation at residue 8, which points to a read error; the protein shown is made from the DNA. V gene TRDV1 combines with J gene TRDJ1, with no clear D. The V and J ends lost 3 bases and 0 bases respectively, with 14 bases between them. There are 16 residues in the CDR3. Looked up from germline, CDR1 is TSWWSYY and CDR2 is QGS. This CDR3 reads CALGDHKTVYTDKLIF. DNA for the CDR3: TGTGCTCTTGGGGATCATAAGACGGTGTACACCGATAAACTCATCTTT.

This clone was found a few times. A much more abundant neighbour one base away suggests this may be a read error. The V and J genes are TRDV2 and TRDJ1, with 12 bases aligning to TRDD3. This CDR3 contains 18 residues. Trimming took 4 bases from V and 2 from J; bases not matched to a gene: 13. CDR1 and CDR2 from the germline V gene are GEAIGNYY and EKD. The CDR3 loop reads CACDPLLGDTGGTDKLIF. For the CDR3, the DNA is TGTGCCTGTGATCCCTTACTGGGGGATACCGGAGGGACCGATAAACTCATCTTT.